This T cell receptor (beta chain) comes out of a study of CXCR3-negative and CXCR3-positive naive CD8 T cells. Study-level information: Per-library TRB read counts averaged about 1.5 +/- 0.3 million, adding up to about 135 million in total.

Naive CD8+ T cells displayed a CD45RO-CCR7+CD27+CD95- phenotype. On this clonotype itself: Its antigen is currently unknown.

The authors made the TRB cDNA libraries by 5' RACE using UMI labels. Each CDR3 protein gets one entry in TCRdb, which reprocessed the 5' RACE reads and gives no DNA. The table lists some 5,400 distinct CDR3 sequences. Overall study findings and caveats: CXCR3-negative naive cells had less hydrophobic TRB CDR3s than did CXCR3-positive naive cells. Unlike memory cells, which differed, naive CXCR3-negative and CXCR3-positive cells had similar TRBV-TRBJ usage.

There are 12 residues in the CDR3. Germline V lookup: CDR1 MNHEY, CDR2 SVGAGI. Sequences were obtained from naive CXCR3+ CD8+ T cells from blood. The subset is: CD45RO-CCR7+CD27+CD95- naive CD8+ T cells expressing CXCR3 (TNR3+). The V and J genes are TRBV6-5 and TRBJ1-2. The clonotype was recovered from a human donor in good health. Some clones in this sample may be carry-over from other donors' samples. The CDR3 sequence: CASSYSNYGYTF.